Listed below are T cell receptor beta chains from one sample, sequenced in a study of cytomegalovirus exposure and HLA in healthy donors. Method: immunoSEQ multiplex PCR; TCRdb's copy keeps in-frame clones and lacks some. The sample has 110,000 to 150,000 clones, roughly 79% seen once. Sequencing was done on a sample of PBMCs. The receptors stem from a woman aged 55-75 years in good health and CMV-seropositive. Each CDR3 is given with its conserved first and last residue. The order of the fields is D gene, J gene, V gene, clone size, CDR3 protein, CDR3 DNA. The D gene is left open where the match is weak. A row's size may be missing; if present it is once, few, many or a size class.

-,TRBJ2-7,TRBV4-1,-,CASSSGVYYEQYF,TGCGCCAGCAGCAGCGGAGTTTACTACGAGCAGTACTTC
TRBD1,TRBJ1-4,TRBV4-3,-,CASSQPWTGSTNEKLFF,TGCGCCAGCAGCCAACCTTGGACAGGGTCAACTAATGAAAAACTGTTTTTT
-,TRBJ1-5,TRBV19,-,CATKAGIVNQPQHF,TGTGCCACCAAAGCCGGGATCGTCAATCAGCCCCAGCATTTT
TRBD1,TRBJ2-7,TRBV5-5,once,CASRRGQGAQSSGEQYF,TGTGCCAGCAGACGAGGACAGGGGGCGCAAAGTAGTGGGGAGCAGTACTTC
TRBD1,TRBJ2-5,TRBV5-1,-,CASRLGTGGPDRETQYF,TGCGCCAGCAGGCTGGGGACAGGGGGCCCCGATCGAGAGACCCAGTACTTC
-,TRBJ1-2,TRBV28,-,CASSSNGTPGGYTF,TGTGCCAGCAGCTCTAACGGGACACCAGGCGGCTACACCTTC
-,TRBJ1-1,TRBV4-3,-,CASSAGLPGSTEAFF,TGCGCCAGCAGCGCGGGACTCCCTGGATCGACTGAAGCTTTCTTT
TRBD2,TRBJ2-3,TRBV27,-,CASRTSGSSDTQYF,TGTGCCAGTCGGACTAGCGGGAGTTCAGATACGCAGTATTTT
-,TRBJ2-7,TRBV30,once,CAWRRLRGSEQYF,TGTGCCTGGCGACGATTACGGGGGTCCGAGCAGTACTTC
-,TRBJ2-5,TRBV23-1,-,CASTSLTRDWDGETQYF,TGCGCCAGCACCTCTCTTACCCGGGACTGGGATGGGGAGACCCAGTACTTC
TRBD1,TRBJ1-5,TRBV6-4,-,CASSPGQSQPQHF,TGTGCCAGCAGCCCGGGACAGTCCCAGCCCCAGCATTTT
TRBD2,TRBJ2-7,TRBV29-1,-,CSVVPREVSSYEQYF,TGCAGCGTTGTACCCCGGGAGGTTTCATCCTACGAGCAGTACTTC
TRBD1,TRBJ1-1,TRBV6-6,few,CASSTGGQAANTEAFF,TGTGCCAGCAGTACCGGCGGACAGGCCGCGAACACTGAAGCTTTCTTT
TRBD2,TRBJ2-5,TRBV7-2,once,CASSSTSGTPETQYF,TGTGCCAGCAGCTCAACTAGCGGGACCCCAGAGACCCAGTACTTC
-,TRBJ1-5,TRBV30,-,CAWSDSSSYQPQHF,TGTGCCTGGAGTGACTCTTCTTCGTATCAGCCCCAGCATTTT
TRBD1,TRBJ1-2,TRBV6-4,-,CASSDGRTGPNYGYTF,TGTGCCAGCAGTGACGGTCGGACAGGTCCCAACTATGGCTACACCTTC
-,TRBJ1-1,TRBV12-5,few,CASGRSTNTEAFF,TGTGCTAGTGGGAGGTCGACGAACACTGAAGCTTTCTTT
-,TRBJ1-5,TRBV4-2,-,CASRNSVGGQPQHF,TGTGCCAGCAGAAACTCAGTGGGGGGTCAGCCCCAGCATTTT
-,TRBJ2-2,TRBV5-6,-,CASSHRETGELFF,TGTGCCAGCAGCCACAGGGAAACCGGGGAGCTGTTTTTT
TRBD1,TRBJ2-7,TRBV15,-,CATSRDPTHRGRFYEQYF,TGTGCCACCAGCAGAGATCCGACCCACAGGGGGCGATTCTACGAGCAGTACTTC
-,TRBJ1-2,TRBV28,-,CASSMSVYGYTF,TGTGCCAGCAGCATGAGTGTCTATGGCTACACCTTC
-,TRBJ2-3,TRBV10-2,few,CASSYTDTQYF,TGCGCCAGCAGTTACACAGATACGCAGTATTTT
-,TRBJ2-1,TRBV7-5,-,CARSLGPGQPYNEQFF,TGTGCCAGAAGCTTAGGTCCGGGACAGCCATACAATGAGCAGTTCTTC
-,TRBJ2-7,TRBV5-1,once,CASSFDRAGGEQYF,TGCGCCAGCAGCTTTGACCGGGCGGGCGGCGAGCAGTACTTC
TRBD1,TRBJ1-1,TRBV7-8,-,CASSPGTGSAFF,TGTGCCAGCAGTCCCGGGACAGGGAGTGCTTTCTTT
-,TRBJ2-4,TRBV5-6,-,CASSLERMIHIQYF,TGTGCCAGCAGCTTAGAGCGAATGATTCACATTCAGTACTTC
TRBD2,TRBJ2-5,TRBV19,-,CATSDGGGRETQYF,TGTGCCACCTCCGATGGGGGAGGGAGAGAGACCCAGTACTTC
-,TRBJ2-2,TRBV9,-,CASSQTTGKTGELFF,TGTGCCAGCAGCCAGACAACAGGGAAAACCGGGGAGCTGTTTTTT
-,TRBJ2-5,TRBV9,-,CASSVDSELNVEETQYF,TGTGCCAGCAGCGTAGATTCTGAACTGAACGTGGAAGAGACCCAGTACTTC
-,TRBJ2-7,TRBV28,few,CASSLARGYEQYF,TGTGCCAGCAGTTTAGCCAGGGGATACGAGCAGTACTTC
-,TRBJ2-5,TRBV9,once,CASSGPLQETQYF,TGTGCCAGCAGCGGGCCCCTCCAAGAGACCCAGTACTTC
-,TRBJ2-7,TRBV4-3,-,CASSQGREPILYEQYF,TGCGCCAGCAGCCAAGGGCGGGAACCAATACTCTACGAGCAGTACTTC
TRBD2,TRBJ2-2,TRBV28,-,CASSFYTGTSSSLGGELFF,TGTGCCAGCAGTTTTTATACCGGGACTAGCTCCTCCTTGGGCGGGGAGCTGTTTTTT
-,TRBJ2-1,TRBV5-5,-,CASSVARDYNEQFF,TGTGCCAGCAGCGTAGCCAGGGATTACAATGAGCAGTTCTTC
-,TRBJ1-1,TRBV5-4,-,CASRLQGNTEAFF,TGTGCCAGCCGCTTACAGGGGAACACTGAAGCTTTCTTT